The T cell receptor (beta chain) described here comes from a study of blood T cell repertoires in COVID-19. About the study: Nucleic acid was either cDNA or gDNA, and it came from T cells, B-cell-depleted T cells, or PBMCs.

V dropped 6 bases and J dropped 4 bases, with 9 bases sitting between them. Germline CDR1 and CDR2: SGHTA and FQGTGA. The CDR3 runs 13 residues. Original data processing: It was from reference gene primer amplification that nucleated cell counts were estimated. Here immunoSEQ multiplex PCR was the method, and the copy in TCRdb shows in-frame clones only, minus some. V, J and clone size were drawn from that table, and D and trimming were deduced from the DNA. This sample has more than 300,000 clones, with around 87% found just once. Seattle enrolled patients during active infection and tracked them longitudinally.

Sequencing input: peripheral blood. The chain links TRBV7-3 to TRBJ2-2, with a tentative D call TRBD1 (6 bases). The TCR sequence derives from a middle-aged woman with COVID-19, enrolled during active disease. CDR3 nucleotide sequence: TGTGCCAGCAGTCGACAGGTCACCGGGGAGCTGTTTTTT. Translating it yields CASSRQVTGELFF. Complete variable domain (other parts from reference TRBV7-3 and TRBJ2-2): GAGVSQTPSNKVTEKGKYVELRCDPISGHTALYWYRQSLGQGPEFLIYFQGTGAADDSGLPNDRFFAVRPEGSVSTLKIQRTERGDSAVYLCASSRQVTGELFFGEGSRLTVL.